The present entry profiles one T cell receptor beta chain with its context. Germline values: CDR1 SGHTA, CDR2 FQGNSA. Between the trimmed V and J ends, which lost 3 bases and 3 bases, there was a span of 12 bases. The CDR3 covers 15 residues. TCRdb re-analysed the 5' RACE reads in MiXCR, keeping a single row per CDR3 protein. Found here are roughly 150,000 distinct CDR3 sequences, 14% of them singletons; the top ten hold 11% to 15%. The data were taken from a study of T-cell memory formation after mild COVID-19. In the study overall: In these data, TCR clusters were largely donor specific.

Material for sequencing was PBMCs or a T cell subset sorted from them (not recorded which). The origin of this receptor is an adult woman who had mild COVID-19 (a few samples of this study predate the infection). Cell type and time point are not known. The chain recombines TRBV7-2 with TRBJ2-1; tentatively, D is TRBD1 or TRBD2 (5 bases each). The CDR3 protein is CASSLYGTVYNEQFF. The CDR3 DNA reads TGTGCCAGCAGCTTGTACGGGACGGTCTACAATGAGCAGTTCTTC.